This T cell receptor beta chain was observed in a study of blood T cell repertoires in COVID-19. Using immunoSEQ multiplex PCR, the repertoire was profiled, and TCRdb retains in-frame clones only, with some absent. The data show 250,000 or so clones, 85% to 90% seen once. V was clipped by 6 bases and J by 5 bases, with 14 bases between them. Germline CDR1 reads LGHDT; CDR2 reads YNNKEL (reference sequence). This CDR3 is built from 14 residues. This chain joins TRBV3-1 (or the pseudogene TRBV3-2) and TRBJ2-1; D gene ambiguous. Sequencing was performed on PBMCs or T cells enriched from blood (not recorded which). The receptor comes from a woman younger than 45 with acute COVID-19. The CDR3: CASSQPPGHNEQFF. Written as DNA, the CDR3 is TGTGCCAGCAGTCAACCGCCGGGTCACAATGAGCAGTTCTTC.